This TCR beta chain derives from a study of cytomegalovirus exposure and HLA in healthy donors. Study context: A subsequent analysis reported that the 120 validation repertoires were produced on the same platform that had also been used for the roughly 700 first-cohort repertoires. Study-level points and caveats: A list of about 160 TCR beta chains associated with cytomegalovirus was given.

Sequencing used immunoSEQ multiplex PCR; TCRdb keeps in-frame clones, though not all of them. This table has 120,000 to 150,000 clones, roughly 87% appearing once. As concerns this clone: Its antigen is currently unknown.

Separation from the roughly 670-subject first cohort characterized the roughly 130-subject validation cohort, to which the donors belonged. Germline V gene lookup returns CDR1 MNHNS and CDR2 SASEGT. This CDR3 is 15 amino acids long. With 4 bases clipped from V and 5 bases from J, the junction kept 6 bases outside the gene matches. The sample was PBMCs. V usage is TRBV6-1 and J usage is TRBJ1-2; 11 nucleotides line up with TRBD1. The sequence came from a man aged 18-30 years in good health and CMV-seropositive. The CDR3 DNA reads as TGTGCCAGCAGTGGGTGGACAGGGGGCGCGTATGGCTACACCTTC. Translation: CASSGWTGGAYGYTF.